Below, 9 T cell receptor beta chains from the same sample are listed, as sequenced in a study of T-cell memory formation after mild COVID-19. One entry per CDR3 protein, called by TCRdb with MiXCR from the 5' RACE reads. The top ten clones hold roughly 21% of a sample with 390,000 or so distinct CDR3 sequences, approximately 15% of them seen once. The sequenced sample consisted of PBMCs or a T cell subset sorted from them (not recorded which). The source is a man aged 18 to 30 who had mild COVID-19 (a few samples of this study predate the infection). Cell type and time point are not known.

The chain is built from TRBV27 and TRBJ2-2; D may be TRBD1 (5 bases). The CDR3 sequence is 14 residues long. Per the germline V gene, CDR1 is MNHEY and CDR2 is SMNVEV (reference sequence). Trimming left V 2 bases short and J 7 bases short, with 11 bases between. The CDR3: CASSLAGYSGELFF. CDR3 bases: TGTGCCAGCAGTTTAGCAGGGTACAGCGGGGAGCTGTTTTTT.

V gene TRBV5-5 combines with J gene TRBJ2-3; D gene ambiguous. The V end lost 3 bases, the J end lost 4 bases, and 12 bases lay between the germline ends. The CDR3 has 14 residues. Germline V CDR1 and CDR2: SGHKS, YYEKEE (reference sequence). The CDR3 is CASSWRTNADTQYF. CDR3 DNA: TGTGCCAGCAGCTGGCGGACCAACGCAGATACGCAGTATTTT.

This clonotype was recorded many times. The rearrangement uses TRBV3-1 and TRBJ2-2; no clear D gene. Trimming left V 7 bases short and J 4 bases short, with 19 bases between. CDR1 and CDR2 from the germline V gene are LGHDT and YNNKEL (reference sequence). There are 16 residues in the CDR3. In DNA, the CDR3 is TGTGCCAGCACCCTATCTTCCTGGGGTGGCACCGGGGAGCTGTTTTTT. This sequence encodes CASTLSSWGGTGELFF.

Points on this clonotype: At one end, the junction sequence differs from germline, possibly due to a read error. This chain links TRBV6-5 with TRBJ1-6; no clear D gene. Germline V gene lookup returns CDR1 MNHEY and CDR2 SVGAGI. The CDR3 consists of 15 residues. The CDR3 loop is CASSLGRVGKSPPHF. CDR3 in DNA: TGTGCCAGCAGCCTTGGTAGGGTCGGGAAATCACCCCCCCACTTT.

This clonotype has just a few counts. The V gene is TRBV7-8, the J gene TRBJ1-2; D is unresolved. Germline V gives CDR1 SGHVS, CDR2 FQNEAQ. V lost 5 bases, J lost 6 bases, and 16 bases lay in between. This CDR3 is built from 14 residues. CDR3 DNA: TGTGCCAGCAGCCCCAAGTGGGAGACAAATGGCTACACCTTC. Protein: CASSPKWETNGYTF.

V usage is TRBV5-1 and J usage is TRBJ2-2, with D hard to call. The CDR3 covers 16 residues. Trimming cost V 0 bases and J 7 bases, with 16 bases left between them. Germline CDR1 reads SGHRS; CDR2 reads YFSETQ. Written as DNA, the CDR3 is TGCGCCAGCAGCTTGGCCGTTGGATGGGCCGGCGGGGAGCTGTTTTTT. It is translated as CASSLAVGWAGGELFF.

This clonotype was observed many times. The chain carries TRBV5-1 and TRBJ2-5; D gene unclear. The CDR3 covers 12 residues. V was shortened by 6 bases and J by 4 bases, with 10 bases between the two germline ends. CDR1 and CDR2 (germline): SGHRS, YFSETQ. Here the CDR3 reads CASNDGLETQYF. CDR3 DNA: TGCGCCAGCAATGACGGGTTAGAGACCCAGTACTTC.

This clonotype came up a few times. The CDR3 is CASSLVGQGAGETQYF. The CDR3 region has the DNA TGTGCCAGCAGCTTAGTTGGACAGGGGGCCGGGGAGACCCAGTACTTC. The rearrangement uses TRBV7-2 and TRBJ2-5; 11 nucleotides line up with TRBD1. V trimming: 1 base; J trimming: 5 bases; junction bases outside the gene matches: 6. This CDR3 contains 16 residues. Germline V gene lookup returns CDR1 SGHTA and CDR2 FQGNSA.

DNA for the CDR3: TGTGCCAGCAGCTTAACGGCGGGGGAGACAGATACGCAGTATTTT. Its translation is CASSLTAGETDTQYF. This rearrangement joins TRBV11-1 to TRBJ2-3; 7 nucleotides agree with TRBD2. This CDR3 has 15 residues. J lost 3 bases, V lost 2 bases, and 5 bases had no gene match. Germline CDR1 reads SGHAT; CDR2 reads FQDESV (reference sequence).